This is a list of T cell receptor beta chains from one sample in a study of CXCR3-negative and CXCR3-positive naive CD8 T cells. TCRdb re-called the 5' RACE reads; one entry per CDR3 protein, DNA not given. This sample contains 110,000 or so distinct CDR3 sequences. The specimen was naive CXCR3+ CD8+ T cells from blood. All receptors come from a human donor in good health. Some clones in this sample may be carry-over from other donors' samples. The CDR3 runs from the conserved cysteine through the conserved F or W.

>TRBJ2-5|TRBV7-2
CASSFLGGAQETQYF
>TRBJ2-3|TRBV12-3/TRBV12-4
CASSGNGYTDTQYF
>TRBJ2-1|TRBV29-1
CSVPVVSYNEQFF
>TRBJ2-7|TRBV29-1
CSVEESDASYEQYF
>TRBJ2-7|TRBV28
CASSHKTSGSYEQYF
>TRBJ1-3|TRBV7-9
CAISSGDTIYF
>TRBJ2-5|TRBV10-3
CAISGEGETQYF
>TRBJ2-7|TRBV11-2
CASSLTVRPYEQYF
>TRBJ2-5|TRBV29-1
CSVWGGQETQYF
>TRBJ2-1|TRBV6-5
CASRQGPRTSGRDEQFF
>TRBJ2-1|TRBV19
CASSIWHSSSYNEQFF
>TRBJ2-5|TRBV27
CASNSRGGDRETQYF
>TRBJ1-4|TRBV7-9
CASSLGNNEKLFF
>TRBJ2-7|TRBV9
CASSPSPGTSYEQYF
>TRBJ2-7|TRBV6-6
CATVGGVHEQYF
>TRBJ2-3|TRBV19
CASSQVRTHTDTQYF
>TRBJ2-1|TRBV5-1
CASSLSGSVNEQFF
>TRBJ2-7|TRBV5-4
CASSSGGGYEQYF
>TRBJ2-2|TRBV12-3/TRBV12-4
CASSPITGEGGELFF
>TRBJ1-1|TRBV20-1
CSARGGPTGTEAFF
>TRBJ2-2|TRBV7-2
CASSFIRGRITGELFF
>TRBJ2-5|TRBV7-9
CASSLTTVPRETQYF